The 18 T cell receptor beta chains presented below share a single source sample, sequenced in a study of cytomegalovirus exposure and HLA in healthy donors. A multiplex PCR was run with 60 Vbeta primers and 13 Jbeta primers. Data came from immunoSEQ multiplex PCR; TCRdb stores just in-frame clones and leaves some out. In the table there are about 120,000 clones, roughly 80% of which are singletons. Sequenced input: PBMCs. The receptors were sampled from a female donor in good health and CMV-seropositive.

The chain links TRBV5-6 to TRBJ1-1, with D uncertain. The CDR3 sequence is 14 residues long. With 4 bases removed from V and 2 bases from J, the gap between germline ends came to 12 bases. In germline, CDR1 is SGHDT, CDR2 YYEEEE. The CDR3: CASSVGLANTEAFF. For the CDR3, the DNA is TGTGCCAGCAGCGTTGGACTGGCAAACACTGAAGCTTTCTTT. Combining the CDR3 with reference TRBV5-6 and TRBJ1-1 gives the whole variable domain DAGVTQSPTHLIKTRGQQVTLRCSPKSGHDTVSWYQQALGQGPQFIFQYYEEEERQRGNFPDRFSGHQFPNYSSELNVNALLLGDSALYLCASSVGLANTEAFFGQGTRLTVV.

The chain uses TRBV6-1 and TRBJ2-2, with D uncertain. V shed 4 bases and J shed 0 bases, with 9 bases lying between them. CDR3 length equals 15 residues. The germline V gene encodes CDR1 MNHNS and CDR2 SASEGT. The CDR3 loop reads CASSVSVANTGELFF. CDR3 bases: TGTGCCAGCAGTGTGAGTGTTGCGAACACCGGGGAGCTGTTTTTT.

V usage is TRBV2 and J usage is TRBJ1-5; no reliable D call. Trimming took off 3 bases at V and 1 base at J, with 13 bases between the two ends. The CDR3 extends over 16 amino acids. Germline CDR1 and CDR2: SNHLY and FYNNEI. The CDR3 spells CASSEMVLRSNQPQHF. DNA for the CDR3: TGTGCCAGCAGTGAGATGGTCCTACGGAGCAATCAGCCCCAGCATTTT.

The chain combines TRBV6-5 with TRBJ1-4; 9 positions agree with TRBD1. Germline values: CDR1 MNHEY, CDR2 SVGAGI. Trimming removed 0 bases from V and 8 bases from J; junction bases left unmatched: 4. The CDR3 sequence is 15 residues long. In nucleotides, the CDR3 is TGTGCCAGCAGTTACTCACAGGGGGCGAGAGAAAAACTGTTTTTT. Amino acid sequence: CASSYSQGAREKLFF.

The chain has TRBV2 and TRBJ1-1; TRBD1 aligns across 10 bases. CDR1 and CDR2 from the germline V gene are SNHLY and FYNNEI. The ends lost 6 bases at V and 1 base at J; junction bases unmatched: 2. CDR3 length equals 14 residues. CDR3 sequence: CASRDRGQNTEAFF. CDR3 nucleotides: TGTGCCAGCAGAGACAGGGGGCAGAACACTGAAGCTTTCTTT.

The CDR3 DNA reads TGTGCCAGCAGCCCCTCAGGGCCCGCCAATGAGCAGTTCTTC. Translated: CASSPSGPANEQFF. The V gene is TRBV2, the J gene TRBJ2-1, with a possible D match to TRBD1 (5 bases). Germline V CDR1 and CDR2: SNHLY, FYNNEI. V was trimmed by 6 bases and J by 6 bases, leaving 15 bases between them. The CDR3 covers 14 residues.

This chain connects TRBV2 to TRBJ2-5; 12 bases are a match to TRBD2. In germline, CDR1 is SNHLY, CDR2 FYNNEI. The CDR3 runs to 16 residues. Trimming at V came to 5 bases and at J to 5 bases, leaving 9 bases not matched to a gene. The CDR3 nucleotides read TGTGCCAGCAGTCAAGGGACTAGCGGGTTGTGGGAGACCCAGTACTTC. Translation gives CASSQGTSGLWETQYF. Drawing the rest from reference TRBV2 and TRBJ2-5, the complete variable domain is EPEVTQTPSHQVTQMGQEVILRCVPISNHLYFYWYRQILGQKVEFLVSFYNNEISEKSEIFDDQFSVERPDGSNFTLKIRSTKLEDSAMYFCASSQGTSGLWETQYFGPGTRLLVL.

This clone has just a few counts. This chain joins TRBV27 and TRBJ1-6; weak D call: TRBD1 (6 bases). Germline V gene sequence: CDR1 MNHEY, CDR2 SMNVEV (reference sequence). This CDR3 spans 14 amino acids. The V and J ends lost 6 bases and 9 bases respectively, with 15 bases between them. CDR3: CASRPGATSSPLHF. As DNA, the CDR3 is TGTGCCAGCAGGCCAGGGGCTACAAGTTCACCCCTCCACTTT.

A few counts support this clone. The rearrangement links TRBV28 to TRBJ2-7; D call uncertain. With 2 bases removed from V and 5 bases from J, the gap between germline ends came to 16 bases. Germline V gene data show CDR1 as MDHEN and CDR2 as SYDVKM. This CDR3 is 15 amino acids long. CDR3 protein: CASSLSAVSRNEQYF. The CDR3 bases are TGTGCCAGCAGTTTAAGCGCAGTGAGCCGTAACGAGCAGTACTTC.

This clone has only one observation. J is TRBJ2-1 and V is TRBV2, with TRBD2 identical over 8 bases. With V trimmed by 0 bases and J by 7 bases, 8 bases remained unmatched. Germline CDR1 SNHLY, CDR2 FYNNEI. This CDR3 comprises 16 residues. CDR3 region: CASSEAKRGGVNEQFF. CDR3 nucleotides: TGTGCCAGCAGTGAAGCGAAACGGGGGGGCGTAAATGAGCAGTTCTTC.

The CDR3 DNA reads as TGTGCCAGCAGCTCCGGACAGGGTTTTAATGAAAAACTGTTTTTT. This encodes CASSSGQGFNEKLFF. The chain carries TRBV7-9 and TRBJ1-4; 8 bases agree with TRBD1. Losses at the gene ends were 4 bases for V and 4 bases for J; bases not matched to a gene: 5. Germline V gene sequence: CDR1 SEHNR, CDR2 FQNEAQ (reference sequence). The CDR3 runs to 15 residues.

This clone has more than one count but fewer than ten. V gene TRBV13 combines with J gene TRBJ1-2; possible D gene TRBD1, 6 bases. Trimming took 6 bases from V and 4 from J, leaving 18 bases between them. Germline V lookup: CDR1 PRHDT, CDR2 FYEKMQ (reference sequence). This CDR3 is built from 15 residues. CDR3: CASSRGQTTSYGYTF. The DNA for the CDR3 is TGTGCCAGCAGTCGTGGACAGACCACATCCTATGGCTACACCTTC.

The CDR3 nucleotides read TGTGCCAGTAGTTTCGGCGGGGTGAACACCGGGGAGCTGTTTTTT. Residues: CASSFGGVNTGELFF. The chain is built from TRBV19 and TRBJ2-2; perhaps TRBD2 as D (6 bases). The germline gives CDR1 LNHDA, CDR2 SQIVND (reference sequence). The CDR3 totals 15 residues. With 5 bases removed from V and 1 base from J, the gap between germline ends came to 11 bases.

V usage is TRBV18 and J usage is TRBJ2-7; D may be TRBD2 (6 bases). The CDR3 runs 15 residues. V gave up 4 bases and J gave up 0 bases, with 13 bases separating them. Per germline, CDR1 KGHSH and CDR2 LQKENI. CDR3 coding DNA: TGTGCCAGCTCACTTTCTCGGGGGAGCTCCTACGAGCAGTACTTC. The encoded protein is CASSLSRGSSYEQYF.

The chain carries TRBV27 and TRBJ1-6, with 7 nucleotides matching TRBD1. Germline V CDR1 and CDR2: MNHEY, SMNVEV (reference sequence). After removal of 5 bases from V and 0 bases from J, the junction contained 10 bases not matched to a gene. The CDR3 sequence is 18 residues long. The CDR3 DNA reads as TGTGCCAGCAGTCCGCGGGGACAGACGGTCTCCTATAATTCACCCCTCCACTTT. Translating gives CASSPRGQTVSYNSPLHF.

The rearrangement links TRBV4-1 to TRBJ2-7; 11 positions agree with TRBD2. The CDR3 has 14 amino acids. V was clipped by 4 bases and J by 3 bases; unmatched bases: 2. Per germline, CDR1 MGHRA and CDR2 YSYEKL. The CDR3 DNA sequence: TGCGCCAGCAGCCCGGGACTAGCGGACTACGAGCAGTACTTC. It encodes CASSPGLADYEQYF.

The chain recombines TRBV7-2 with TRBJ2-7; TRBD1 matches 7 bases. J gave up 6 bases and V 5 bases, and 7 bases lay outside the gene matches. The CDR3 totals 13 residues. Germline V gene sequence: CDR1 SGHTA, CDR2 FQGNSA. CDR3 loop: CASSAPGQFEQYF. The DNA for the CDR3 is TGTGCCAGCAGCGCCCCGGGACAGTTCGAGCAGTACTTC.

V is TRBV29-1 and J is TRBJ2-5, with 9 nucleotides matching TRBD1. J lost 9 bases, V lost 4 bases, and 9 bases had no gene match. CDR1 SQVTM and CDR2 ANQGSEA come from the germline V gene. The CDR3 spans 13 residues. CDR3 in amino acids: CSVVRDRVAAQYF. CDR3 nucleotide sequence: TGCAGCGTTGTGCGGGACAGGGTAGCGGCCCAGTACTTC.